The sequence of this T cell receptor (beta chain) was determined in a study of human T cells and chemical hapten exposure. Study-level background: On the upper back, patch tests were applied with 0.01% DPC and read at 6 days. Findings of the study overall: Among expanded TCRs, significantly more large CDR3 similarity clusters formed than among controls.

The junction had 9 bases not matched to a gene; V was cut back by 1 base and J by 5 bases. The germline gives CDR1 SGHNT, CDR2 YYREEE (reference sequence). The CDR3 covers 16 residues. TCRdb fed the RACE reads into MiXCR, producing one record per CDR3 protein. The sample yields tens of thousands of distinct CDR3 sequences, roughly 10% seen once. Stated time point: pre-sensitization, week 0. Treatment denoted: therapeutic diphenylcyclopropenone sensitization with weekly scalp DPC. The study extracted total RNA from unfractionated whole blood. Blood was drawn before each patch test was applied. Donation of samples came from alopecia patients who were 18 to 70 years old and suitable for DPC. Concerning this clonotype: No antigen is known for it.

The specimen comprised whole blood, sampled in connection with sensitization to the hapten diphenylcyclopropenone (DPC). The source of this sequence is a woman in her thirties with alopecia areata. Some clones in this sample may be carry-over from other donors' samples. This sequence joins TRBV5-4 and TRBJ2-3; 8 bases line up with TRBD1. The CDR3 sequence is CASSLFDRGIRDTQYF. The CDR3 DNA reads TGTGCCAGCAGCTTGTTTGACAGGGGAATTCGAGATACGCAGTATTTT.